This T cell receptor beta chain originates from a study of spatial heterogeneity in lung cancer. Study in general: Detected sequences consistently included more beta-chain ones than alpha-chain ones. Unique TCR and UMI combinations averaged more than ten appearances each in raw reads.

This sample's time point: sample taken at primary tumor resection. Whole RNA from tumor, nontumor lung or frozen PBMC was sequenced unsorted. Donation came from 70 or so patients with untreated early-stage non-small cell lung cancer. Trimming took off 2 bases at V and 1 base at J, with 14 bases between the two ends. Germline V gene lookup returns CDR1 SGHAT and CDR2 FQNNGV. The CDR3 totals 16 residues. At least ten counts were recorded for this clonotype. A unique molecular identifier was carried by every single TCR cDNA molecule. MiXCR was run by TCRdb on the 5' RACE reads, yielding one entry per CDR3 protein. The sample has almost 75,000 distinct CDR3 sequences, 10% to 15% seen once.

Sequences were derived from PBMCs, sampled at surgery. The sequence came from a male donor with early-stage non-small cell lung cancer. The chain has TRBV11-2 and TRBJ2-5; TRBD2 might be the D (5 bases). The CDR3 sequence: CASSLSGSFSQETQYF. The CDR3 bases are TGTGCCAGCAGCTTATCGGGATCCTTTTCCCAAGAGACCCAGTACTTC. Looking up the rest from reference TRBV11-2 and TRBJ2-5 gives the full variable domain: EAGVAQSPRYKIIEKRQSVAFWCNPISGHATLYWYQQILGQGPKLLIQFQNNGVVDDSQLPKDRFSAERLKGVDSTLKIQPAKLEDSAVYLCASSLSGSFSQETQYFGPGTRLLVL.